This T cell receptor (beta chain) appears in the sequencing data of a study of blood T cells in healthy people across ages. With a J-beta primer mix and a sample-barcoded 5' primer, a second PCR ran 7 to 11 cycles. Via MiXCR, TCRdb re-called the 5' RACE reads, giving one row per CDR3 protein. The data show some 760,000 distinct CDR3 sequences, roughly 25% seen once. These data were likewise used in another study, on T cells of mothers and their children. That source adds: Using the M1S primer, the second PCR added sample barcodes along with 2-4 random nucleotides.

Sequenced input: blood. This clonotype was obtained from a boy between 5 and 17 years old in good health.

The CDR3 region has the DNA TGCAGTGCTAGAGATACGGTCAGGGATGGCAATGAGCAGTTCTTC. It is translated as CSARDTVRDGNEQFF. This rearrangement joins TRBV20-1 to TRBJ2-5; TRBD1 might be the D (5 bases). The last part of the DNA fits TRBJ2-1 better; the J call may be wrong. This CDR3 region has 15 residues. CDR1 DFQATT and CDR2 SNEGSKA come from the germline V gene (reference sequence).